The 4 T cell receptor beta chains given below trace back to one sample, sequenced in a study of read filtering for tumor transcriptome and immune sequencing. Molecular barcoded adaptors covering alpha/delta and beta/gamma chains were used on around 400 ng RNA. TCRdb reprocessed the reads with MiXCR, giving one entry per CDR3 protein. The repertoire consists of tens of thousands of distinct CDR3 sequences, with around a fifth occurring once and the leading ten covering 9.5% to 12%. What was sequenced was a population of CD138-negative cells sorted from bone marrow. These receptors were collected from a donor over 35 with multiple myeloma.

Worth noting for this clonotype: This may stem from a read error, because a much larger clone lies one nucleotide away. The conserved phenylalanine or tryptophan is not found at the CDR3 terminus, so this likely reflects a read error. J is TRBJ2-5 and V is TRBV7-2; 10 nucleotides align to TRBD1. V dropped 7 bases and J dropped 4; count of bases not matched to a gene: 3. The CDR3 length is 13 residues. Per the germline V gene, CDR1 is SGHTA and CDR2 is FQGNSA. The CDR3 bases are TGTGCCAGCACCCGGGACAGGGGAGAGACCCAGTACCTC. It is translated as CASTRDRGETQYL.

The table lists this clonotype with many counts. The V call is TRBV12-3 or TRBV12-4, the J call TRBJ1-1, with TRBD1 identical over 9 bases. The CDR3 is made up of 14 amino acids. V shed 7 bases, J shed 0 bases, and the junction held 3 bases outside the gene matches. CDR3 bases: TGTGCCAGCAATACAGGGGGCGTGAACACTGAAGCTTTCTTT. Its protein product is CASNTGGVNTEAFF.

This clonotype was recorded at least ten times. The rearrangement links TRBV2 to TRBJ2-5; no clear D gene. This CDR3 has 11 residues. Trimming took off 10 bases at V and 6 bases at J, with 12 bases between the two ends. In germline, CDR1 is SNHLY, CDR2 FYNNEI. CDR3 sequence reads: CATRQAQTQYF. The CDR3 DNA reads as TGTGCCACCCGGCAGGCCCAGACCCAGTACTTC.

This clonotype came up once. A far larger clone is a single base away, which makes a read error likely. The rearrangement joins TRBV19 to TRBJ2-7; D possibly corresponds to TRBD2 (5 bases). Trimming shortened V by 1 base and J by 7 bases, and 14 bases separated the two germline ends. This CDR3 contains 14 residues. From germline, CDR1 is LNHDA and CDR2 SQIVND (reference sequence). The CDR3, as DNA: TGTGCCAGTAGTATAGCGAGGGCTGGCTATGAGCAGTACTTC. It specifies CASSIARAGYEQYF.